The next 8 T cell receptor beta chains were all read from a single sample in a study of cytomegalovirus exposure and HLA in healthy donors. The PCR contained 60 Vbeta and 13 Jbeta primers. Data came from immunoSEQ multiplex PCR; TCRdb stores just in-frame clones and leaves some out. The table shows 100,000 to 150,000 clones, with about three quarters occurring only once. Sequencing was performed on PBMCs. These receptors originate from a man under 40 in good health and CMV-seronegative.

The chain is built from TRBV9 and TRBJ1-1; 7 positions agree with TRBD1. CDR1 SGDLS and CDR2 YYNGEE come from the germline V gene. This CDR3 comprises 16 residues. The J segment lost 5 bases and the V segment lost 0 bases, leaving 10 bases of the junction unmatched. CDR3 in amino acids: CASSVDDRAIYTEAFF. The CDR3 region has the DNA TGTGCCAGCAGCGTAGACGACAGGGCGATTTATACTGAAGCTTTCTTT.

The rearrangement uses TRBV5-6 and TRBJ2-7, with TRBD1 matching over 9 bases. Germline V gene lookup returns CDR1 SGHDT and CDR2 YYEEEE. After removal of 2 bases from V and 2 bases from J, the junction contained 2 bases not matched to a gene. There are 14 residues in the CDR3. Here the CDR3 reads CASSLGTGTYEQYF. CDR3 nucleotide sequence: TGTGCCAGCAGCTTAGGGACAGGGACCTACGAGCAGTACTTC.

The chain joins TRBV2 to TRBJ2-2; D not resolved. From germline, CDR1 is SNHLY and CDR2 FYNNEI. V lost 8 bases and J 1 base, leaving 11 bases between the germline ends. The CDR3 loop spans 14 amino acids. CDR3 in DNA: TGTGCCAGCCGTCCCGGTGTGAACACCGGGGAGCTGTTTTTT. It specifies CASRPGVNTGELFF.

This clone was seen a single time. The gene calls are TRBV7-2 and TRBJ1-1; D might be TRBD1 (6 bases). Germline CDR1 reads SGHTA; CDR2 reads FQGNSA. With 5 bases removed from V and 5 bases from J, the gap between germline ends came to 15 bases. This CDR3 region has 14 residues. In DNA form, the CDR3 reads TGTGCCAGCAGCCACAGGGTAGGGTTAACTGAAGCTTTCTTT. Encoded protein: CASSHRVGLTEAFF.

The J gene is TRBJ2-7, the V gene TRBV2, with 7 positions matching TRBD2. CDR1 and CDR2 (germline): SNHLY, FYNNEI. The CDR3 runs 17 residues. Losses at the gene ends were 6 bases for V and 2 bases for J; bases not matched to a gene: 16. The CDR3: CASRAFLGGGTTYEQYF. For the CDR3, the DNA is TGTGCCAGCAGGGCCTTTTTGGGCGGGGGTACAACCTACGAGCAGTACTTC.

The CDR3 loop reads CASSWTGVDTQYF. DNA for the CDR3: TGTGCCAGCAGCTGGACAGGGGTAGATACGCAGTATTTT. This rearrangement joins TRBV11-3 to TRBJ2-3; 9 bases map to TRBD1. Germline values: CDR1 SGHNT, CDR2 YENEEA. The CDR3 spans 13 residues. The V gene end was trimmed by 4 bases and the J gene end by 5 bases; junction bases not matched to a gene: 1.

V and J are TRBV6-5 and TRBJ2-2; 7 bases line up with TRBD1. CDR3 length: 14 amino acids. Germline V gene data show CDR1 as MNHEY and CDR2 as SVGAGI. V lost 5 bases to trimming and J lost 5 bases; unmatched junction nucleotides: 5. CDR3 residues: CASSRTGQTGELFF. The DNA for the CDR3 is TGTGCCAGCAGTCGGACAGGTCAGACCGGGGAGCTGTTTTTT.

The V call is TRBV11-2, the J call TRBJ2-5; D perhaps matches TRBD2 (6 bases). The CDR3 totals 13 residues. With 4 bases removed from V and 7 bases from J, the gap between germline ends came to 13 bases. Germline assignment: CDR1 SGHAT and CDR2 FQNNGV. Here the CDR3 DNA reads TGTGCCAGCAGCTCTAGTCGGGGAGGGACCCAGTACTTC. It yields the protein CASSSSRGGTQYF.